The 31 T cell receptor beta chains presented below share a single source sample, sequenced in a study of patients with pleural tuberculosis. TCRdb passed the reads through MiXCR, listing each CDR3 protein once. The sample has 29,000 or so distinct CDR3 sequences, 18% seen once. Specimen: peripheral blood. The receptors come from a human donor with pleural tuberculosis.

This clonotype was observed at least ten times. V usage is TRBV4-1 and J usage is TRBJ1-5; D ambiguous. Trimming removed 2 bases at V and 0 bases at J, with 11 bases between. The CDR3 covers 16 residues. The germline CDR1 and CDR2 sequences are MGHRA and YSYEKL. The DNA of the CDR3 is TGCGCCAGCAGCCAACACCGGGGATATAGCAATCAGCCCCAGCATTTT. Protein sequence: CASSQHRGYSNQPQHF.

A few counts support this clonotype. The rearrangement links TRBV29-1 to TRBJ2-7; D not resolved. The germline CDR1 and CDR2 sequences are SQVTM and ANQGSEA. This CDR3 contains 12 residues. With 2 bases removed from V and 4 bases from J, the gap between germline ends came to 9 bases. The CDR3 coding sequence is TGCAGCGTTGAAATGGATGTGTACGAGCAGTACTTC. Its translation is CSVEMDVYEQYF.

At least ten counts were recorded for this clonotype. The rearrangement links TRBV2 to TRBJ1-6; tentative D call: TRBD1 (5 bases). Looked up from germline, CDR1 is SNHLY and CDR2 is FYNNEI. The CDR3 spans 13 residues. Trimming removed 6 bases from V and 7 bases from J, with 10 bases in between. The CDR3 loop reads CASSRQPNSPLHF. The CDR3 region has the DNA TGTGCCAGCAGCCGACAGCCAAATTCACCCCTCCACTTT.

The sample holds many counts of this clonotype. The chain carries TRBV19 and TRBJ1-3; D uncertain. Germline V gives CDR1 LNHDA, CDR2 SQIVND (reference sequence). V lost 3 bases and J lost 8, with 5 bases in between. CDR3 length: 11 amino acids. The CDR3 protein is CASSIRDTIYF. The CDR3 nucleotides read TGTGCCAGTAGTATCCGGGACACCATATATTTT. Filled out from reference TRBV19 and TRBJ1-3, the complete variable domain reads DGGITQSPKYLFRKEGQNVTLSCEQNLNHDAMYWYRQDPGQGLRLIYYSQIVNDFQKGDIAEGYSVSREKKESFPLTVTSAQKNPTAFYLCASSIRDTIYFGEGSWLTVV.

This rearrangement joins TRBV12-3 or TRBV12-4 to TRBJ1-1; D gene unclear. Trimming took off 6 bases at V and 4 bases at J, with 9 bases between the two ends. This CDR3 contains 12 residues. CDR3 DNA: TGTGCCAGCAGAAAGGAGGGCACTGAAGCTTTCTTT. It yields the protein CASRKEGTEAFF.

The table lists this clonotype with many counts. The rearrangement joins TRBV3-1 to TRBJ2-1; D remains ambiguous. V shed 5 bases and J shed 9 bases, with 8 bases lying between them. Germline CDR1 is LGHDT and CDR2 is YNNKEL (reference sequence). This CDR3 contains 11 residues. DNA of the CDR3: TGTGCCAGCAGCACTACCAGTGAGCAGTTCTTC. As protein: CASSTTSEQFF.

This clonotype was picked up many times. J is TRBJ1-2 and V is TRBV20-1; possibly TRBD1 for D (6 bases). The V gene lost 3 bases and the J gene lost 2 bases, with 10 bases spanning the gap. The germline V gene has CDR1 DFQATT and CDR2 SNEGSKA (reference sequence). The CDR3 extends over 13 amino acids. The CDR3 is CSASTDRNYGYTF. The DNA of the CDR3 is TGCAGTGCTAGCACCGACAGGAACTATGGCTACACCTTC.

On this clonotype: Mismatch with germline at one junction end may stem from a read error. The V and J genes are TRBV25-1 and TRBJ1-5; D possibly corresponds to TRBD1 (6 bases). Per germline, CDR1 MGHDK and CDR2 SYGVNS. This CDR3 is 14 amino acids long. The CDR3 here is CDSGDTYSNQPQHF. The CDR3 DNA sequence: TGTGACAGCGGGGACACTTACAGCAATCAGCCCCAGCATTTT. The variable domain in full, completed from reference TRBV25-1 and TRBJ1-5, reads EADIYQTPRYLVIGTGKKITLECSQTMGHDKMYWYQQDPGMELHLIHYSYGVNSTEKGDLSSESTVSRIRTEHFPLTLESARPSHTSQYLCDSGDTYSNQPQHFGDGTRLSIL.

This clonotype has a count of ten or more. The V and J genes are TRBV4-1 and TRBJ1-1, with D hard to call. The ends were cut back, 0 bases at V and 5 bases at J, with 13 bases in the middle. Germline-derived CDR1 and CDR2 are MGHRA and YSYEKL. The CDR3 runs 15 residues. CDR3 in amino acids: CASSQDVTVGTEAFF. CDR3 DNA: TGCGCCAGCAGCCAAGATGTGACGGTGGGTACTGAAGCTTTCTTT.

In its sample, this clonotype ranks as medium-sized. This chain joins TRBV27 and TRBJ1-5; D is unclear. The CDR3 contains 13 residues. V gave up 4 bases and J gave up 0 bases, with 4 bases separating them. The germline CDR1 and CDR2 sequences are MNHEY and SMNVEV (reference sequence). The CDR3: CASSSVSNQPQHF. The CDR3, as DNA: TGTGCCAGCAGTTCGGTTAGCAATCAGCCCCAGCATTTT.

This clonotype is termed medium-sized. The chain uses TRBV6-2 or TRBV6-3 and TRBJ1-1; the D is unclear. CDR3 length: 14 amino acids. The germline CDR1 and CDR2 sequences are MNHEY and SVGEGT. Deletions cut 8 bases from V and 1 base from J, with 14 bases between. Here the CDR3 reads CASREKRQNTEAFF. DNA for the CDR3: TGTGCCAGCCGGGAAAAGAGACAGAACACTGAAGCTTTCTTT.

This clonotype was recorded at least ten times. The rearrangement links TRBV28 to TRBJ2-5; 13 nucleotides match TRBD2. This CDR3 is 20 amino acids long. Germline V CDR1 and CDR2: MDHEN, SYDVKM. V was pared by 2 bases and J by 0 bases, with 12 bases of the junction left unmatched. The CDR3 loop reads CASSLPFRLAGGHHQETQYF. CDR3 sequence (DNA): TGTGCCAGCAGTTTACCCTTTCGACTAGCGGGAGGTCACCACCAAGAGACCCAGTACTTC.

Many counts were recorded for this clonotype. The rearrangement joins TRBV29-1 to TRBJ2-7, with 9 bases lining up with TRBD2. The germline CDR1 and CDR2 sequences are SQVTM and ANQGSEA. The CDR3 has 15 residues. V gave up 6 bases and J gave up 1 base; unmatched junction bases: 10. This CDR3 is CSVRGSAGGSYEQYF. The CDR3 bases are TGCAGCGTCCGAGGATCAGCGGGGGGTTCCTACGAGCAGTACTTC.

This clonotype appeared many times. This chain links TRBV28 with TRBJ2-5, with TRBD2 identical over 8 bases. The CDR3 has 18 residues. The J segment lost 1 base and the V segment lost 3 bases, leaving 13 bases of the junction unmatched. Germline loops: CDR1 MDHEN, CDR2 SYDVKM. The CDR3 DNA sequence: TGTGCCAGCAGTTTTGAGTCGGGGGGGATAATTTTCCAAGAGACCCAGTACTTC. This codes for CASSFESGGIIFQETQYF.

Ten or more counts support this clonotype. The genes are TRBV19 and TRBJ1-6, with D uncertain. CDR1 and CDR2 from the germline V gene are LNHDA and SQIVND (reference sequence). This CDR3 region has 14 residues. Trimming left V 3 bases short and J 6 bases short, with 9 bases between. CDR3 in DNA: TGTGCCAGTAGTATCGGAGCCGGTAATTCACCCCTCCACTTT. Its protein is CASSIGAGNSPLHF.

On this clonotype itself: The missing conserved phenylalanine or tryptophan at the end of this CDR3 makes a read error likely. No DNA is shown, since the ends of the CDR3 on it are uncertain; the CDR3 is the one TCRdb lists. The V call is TRBV7-9, the J call TRBJ1-1; the table's D call TRBD1 went unverified against the DNA. The CDR3 is made up of 13 amino acids, end residues included. Germline V gene lookup returns CDR1 SEHNR and CDR2 FQNEAQ (reference sequence). The CDR3 spells CASSSAGGTEALL.

This clonotype was detected ten times or more. The rearrangement uses TRBV28 and TRBJ1-6; D ambiguous. Trimming cost V 7 bases and J 6 bases, with 16 bases left between them. The CDR3 is made up of 15 amino acids. The germline gives CDR1 MDHEN, CDR2 SYDVKM. The CDR3 DNA is TGTGCCAGCACTCGACACGGACGGTTTAATTCACCCCTCCACTTT. Translated, it gives CASTRHGRFNSPLHF.

The CDR3 reads CASSASVGTQETQYF. CDR3 sequence (DNA): TGTGCCAGCAGCGCCTCCGTCGGGACTCAAGAGACCCAGTACTTC. The rearrangement joins TRBV11-2 to TRBJ2-5; D is possibly TRBD2 (6 bases). V lost 5 bases and J 2 bases, leaving 15 bases between the germline ends. In germline, CDR1 is SGHAT, CDR2 FQNNGV. CDR3 length equals 15 residues.

This clonotype was seen ten or more times. This chain links TRBV27 with TRBJ2-1; no reliable D call. V was clipped by 5 bases and J by 5 bases, with 10 bases between them. Germline values: CDR1 MNHEY, CDR2 SMNVEV (reference sequence). CDR3 length equals 13 residues. DNA for the CDR3: TGTGCCAGCAGTAAGCCAGCACACAATGAGCAGTTCTTC. This encodes CASSKPAHNEQFF.

Many counts were recorded for this clonotype. CDR3 protein: CASSEGTSVYNEQFF. The CDR3 DNA is TGTGCCAGCAGCGAGGGGACTAGCGTTTACAATGAGCAGTTCTTC. The chain links TRBV7-2 to TRBJ2-1, with 10 bases matching TRBD2. The CDR3 totals 15 residues. V lost 5 bases to trimming and J lost 4 bases; unmatched junction nucleotides: 5. Germline V lookup: CDR1 SGHTA, CDR2 FQGNSA.

In this sample, this clonotype turned up many times. In DNA form, the CDR3 reads TGCCTGCTCGGAAACGGTTATAACTATGGCTACACCTTC. Amino acid sequence: CLLGNGYNYGYTF. The chain has TRBV20-1 and TRBJ1-2, with D unresolved. CDR1 and CDR2 from the germline V gene are DFQATT and SNEGSKA (reference sequence). This CDR3 contains 13 residues.

The table lists this clonotype with many counts. The chain has TRBV4-2 and TRBJ2-3; 8 bases agree with TRBD2. The CDR3 runs 16 residues. Germline V gives CDR1 LGHNA, CDR2 YNFKEQ. J gave up 1 base and V 2 bases, and 5 bases lay outside the gene matches. The chain's CDR3 is CASSQNQAGGTDTQYF. In DNA form, the CDR3 reads TGTGCCAGCAGCCAAAACCAAGCGGGGGGCACAGATACGCAGTATTTT.

This clonotype has a count of ten or more. The chain uses TRBV5-1 and TRBJ2-1; 8 bases are shared with TRBD2. The CDR3 has 15 amino acids. The J segment lost 4 bases and the V segment lost 5 bases, leaving 8 bases of the junction unmatched. Germline V CDR1 and CDR2: SGHRS, YFSETQ. The CDR3 reads CASSPTSGLYNEQFF. The CDR3 DNA reads TGCGCCAGCAGTCCCACTAGCGGTTTGTACAATGAGCAGTTCTTC. Based on the CDR3 plus reference TRBV5-1 and TRBJ2-1, the full variable domain is KAGVTQTPRYLIKTRGQQVTLSCSPISGHRSVSWYQQTPGQGLQFLFEYFSETQRNKGNFPGRFSGRQFSNSRSEMNVSTLELGDSALYLCASSPTSGLYNEQFFGPGTRLTVL.

This clonotype is classed as medium-sized. This chain's CDR3 is CASSPVITGNTIYF. The CDR3 nucleotides read TGTGCCAGCAGCCCGGTAATCACTGGAAACACCATATATTTT. The gene calls are TRBV27 and TRBJ1-3; D ambiguous. The CDR3 extends over 14 amino acids. V lost 6 bases and J 2 bases, leaving 11 bases between the germline ends. Germline CDR1 reads MNHEY; CDR2 reads SMNVEV (reference sequence).

This sequence joins TRBV6-2 or TRBV6-3 and TRBJ1-3; D not resolved. The ends were cut back, 6 bases at V and 0 bases at J, with 9 bases in the middle. Germline V gives CDR1 MNHEY, CDR2 SVGEGT. The CDR3 length is 14 residues. CDR3 in DNA: TGTGCCAGCAGATATCGGACCTCTGGAAACACCATATATTTT. Protein sequence: CASRYRTSGNTIYF.

This clonotype was detected many times. This chain uses TRBV6-6 with TRBJ1-2; 9 nucleotides match TRBD1. V dropped 2 bases and J dropped 1; count of bases not matched to a gene: 2. Germline V gene lookup returns CDR1 MNHNY and CDR2 SVGAGI (reference sequence). There are 15 residues in the CDR3. CDR3 bases: TGTGCCAGCAGTTACCTGGACAGGGGTAACTATGGCTACACCTTC. Its protein product is CASSYLDRGNYGYTF.

The chain employs TRBV5-1 and TRBJ1-1; D not certain. V was pared by 4 bases and J by 0 bases, with 7 bases between. Germline assignment: CDR1 SGHRS and CDR2 YFSETQ. CDR3 size: 13 residues. The CDR3 is CASSRDMNTEAFF. The CDR3, as DNA: TGCGCCAGCAGCCGCGACATGAACACTGAAGCTTTCTTT.

This clonotype was observed a single time. The genes are TRBV20-1 and TRBJ2-5, with TRBD2 identical over 9 bases. V trimming: 4 bases; J trimming: 1 base; junction bases outside the gene matches: 4. The CDR3 extends over 14 amino acids. The germline V gene encodes CDR1 DFQATT and CDR2 SNEGSKA (reference sequence). The CDR3 coding sequence is TGCAGTGCTACCGGGACTAGCCTCCAAGAGACCCAGTACTTC. This gives the protein CSATGTSLQETQYF.

This clonotype was counted at least ten times. The chain uses TRBV7-8 and TRBJ2-7, with D uncertain. This CDR3 spans 15 amino acids. Germline values: CDR1 SGHVS, CDR2 FQNEAQ. Trimming removed 1 base from V and 2 bases from J, with 12 bases in between. The CDR3 coding sequence is TGTGCCAGCAGCTTAGGGCGGTCTACGACCTACGAGCAGTACTTC. Its protein product is CASSLGRSTTYEQYF.

This clonotype has ten or more counts. This chain connects TRBV7-3 to TRBJ2-1, with 10 bases identical to TRBD2. V lost 5 bases to trimming and J lost 6 bases; unmatched junction nucleotides: 7. CDR1 is SGHTA, CDR2 FQGTGA, per germline. There are 15 residues in the CDR3. CDR3 DNA sequence: TGTGCCAGCAGCCAAAGCGGGGGGGCGGGCAATGAGCAGTTCTTC. Amino acid sequence: CASSQSGGAGNEQFF.

This clonotype was seen repeatedly, ten times or more. The V gene is TRBV12-5, the J gene TRBJ2-3; TRBD1 is a possible D gene (6 bases). Germline CDR1 LGHNT, CDR2 FRNRAP. This CDR3 spans 15 amino acids. V lost 0 bases, J lost 2 bases, and 9 bases lay in between. The CDR3: CASGLVQGYTDTQYF. CDR3 nucleotide sequence: TGTGCTAGTGGTTTGGTACAGGGCTACACAGATACGCAGTATTTT.